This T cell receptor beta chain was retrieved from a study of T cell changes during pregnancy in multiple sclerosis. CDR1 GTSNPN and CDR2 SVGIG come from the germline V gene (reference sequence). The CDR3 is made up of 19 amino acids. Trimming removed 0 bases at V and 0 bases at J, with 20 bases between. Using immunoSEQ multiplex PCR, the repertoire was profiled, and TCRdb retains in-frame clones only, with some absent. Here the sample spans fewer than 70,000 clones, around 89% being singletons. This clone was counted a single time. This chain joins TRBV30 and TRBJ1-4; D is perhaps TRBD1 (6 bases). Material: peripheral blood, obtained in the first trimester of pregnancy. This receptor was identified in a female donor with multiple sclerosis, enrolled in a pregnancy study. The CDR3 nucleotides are TGTGCCTGGAGTGTATTGCGCACTAGGACAGTTGCAACTAATGAAAAACTGTTTTTT. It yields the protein CAWSVLRTRTVATNEKLFF.